This is a list of T cell receptor beta chains from one sample in a study of T-cell reconstitution after alpha-beta-depleted transplantation in children. MiXCR, run by TCRdb on the PCR reads, gives a single entry per CDR3 protein. The sample includes 200,000 or so distinct CDR3 sequences, 6.3% of them seen just once. The specimen was PBMCs, collected before TCRalphabeta/CD19-depleted stem cell transplant. The receptors come from a girl under three years old with combined immunodeficiency, due to receive a stem cell transplant. Both conserved end residues are part of each CDR3. A D gene is named only where the DNA matches it firmly. Expanded clones get a size class; other rows say once, few or many, or leave the size out.

j_call: TRBJ2-1; clone_size: many; d_call: TRBD1; v_call: TRBV6-2/TRBV6-3; cdr3_aa: CASSYSATDRDRFYNEQFF; cdr3_nt: TGTGCCAGCAGTTACTCGGCAACCGACCGGGACAGGTTCTACAATGAGCAGTTCTTC
j_call: TRBJ2-2; clone_size: .; d_call: .; v_call: TRBV20-1; cdr3_aa: CSARIQGQSWELFF; cdr3_nt: TGCAGTGCTAGAATACAGGGACAATCGTGGGAGCTGTTTTTT
j_call: TRBJ2-5; clone_size: many; d_call: TRBD1; v_call: TRBV4-1; cdr3_aa: CASSGTGKLQETQYF; cdr3_nt: TGCGCCAGCAGCGGGACAGGGAAACTCCAAGAGACCCAGTACTTC
j_call: TRBJ2-5; clone_size: .; d_call: .; v_call: TRBV2; cdr3_aa: CASSEGGSVGETQYF; cdr3_nt: TGTGCCAGCAGTGAAGGGGGTTCCGTTGGAGAGACCCAGTACTTC
j_call: TRBJ2-2; clone_size: many; d_call: .; v_call: TRBV4-2; cdr3_aa: CASSQEDSTNTGELFF; cdr3_nt: TGTGCCAGCAGCCAAGAGGACAGTACGAACACCGGGGAGCTGTTTTTT
j_call: TRBJ1-5; clone_size: many; d_call: .; v_call: TRBV20-1; cdr3_aa: CSARTGRLEIQPQHF; cdr3_nt: TGCAGTGCTAGAACAGGGAGGCTGGAGATTCAGCCCCAGCATTTT
j_call: TRBJ2-7; clone_size: many; d_call: .; v_call: TRBV7-2; cdr3_aa: CASSLVSTDSYEQYF; cdr3_nt: TGTGCCAGCAGCTTAGTATCAACGGACTCCTACGAGCAGTACTTC
j_call: TRBJ2-6; clone_size: many; d_call: .; v_call: TRBV24-1; cdr3_aa: CATSDSLWAEVTF; cdr3_nt: TGTGCCACCAGCGACTCGCTTTGGGCGGAAGTGACTTTC
j_call: TRBJ2-2; clone_size: many; d_call: .; v_call: TRBV29-1; cdr3_aa: CSVESPTGELFF; cdr3_nt: TGCAGCGTTGAGTCGCCCACCGGGGAGCTGTTTTTT
j_call: TRBJ1-5; clone_size: many; d_call: .; v_call: TRBV20-1; cdr3_aa: CSARDYRDGSNQPQHF; cdr3_nt: TGCAGTGCTAGAGATTACAGGGATGGTAGCAATCAGCCCCAGCATTTT
j_call: TRBJ2-7; clone_size: .; d_call: .; v_call: TRBV30; cdr3_aa: CAWSVLGGTTIYSEQYF; cdr3_nt: TGTGCCTGGAGTGTACTAGGGGGGACTACGATCTATTCGGAGCAGTACTTC
j_call: TRBJ2-1; clone_size: many; d_call: .; v_call: TRBV12-5; cdr3_aa: CASGLQDNEQFF; cdr3_nt: TGTGCTAGTGGTTTGCAAGACAATGAGCAGTTCTTC
j_call: TRBJ2-1; clone_size: many; d_call: TRBD2; v_call: TRBV5-1; cdr3_aa: CASSKRYPSGRASSYNEQFF; cdr3_nt: TGCGCCAGCAGCAAGAGGTACCCTAGCGGGAGAGCAAGCTCCTACAATGAGCAGTTCTTC
j_call: TRBJ1-1; clone_size: many; d_call: .; v_call: TRBV5-1; cdr3_aa: CASSLAGGHQNTEAFF; cdr3_nt: TGCGCCAGCAGCTTGGCCGGAGGACACCAGAACACTGAAGCTTTCTTT
j_call: TRBJ2-1; clone_size: many; d_call: .; v_call: TRBV7-8; cdr3_aa: CASSSALGEQFF; cdr3_nt: TGTGCCAGCAGCTCAGCCCTTGGTGAGCAGTTCTTC
j_call: TRBJ2-1; clone_size: .; d_call: TRBD1; v_call: TRBV27; cdr3_aa: CASSLERGTASYNEQFF; cdr3_nt: TGTGCCAGCAGTTTAGAGAGGGGGACAGCCTCCTACAATGAGCAGTTCTTC
j_call: TRBJ2-7; clone_size: .; d_call: TRBD2; v_call: TRBV5-5; cdr3_aa: CASSPDGGSDEQYF; cdr3_nt: TGTGCCAGCAGCCCGGATGGCGGGAGCGATGAGCAGTACTTC
j_call: TRBJ1-2; clone_size: many; d_call: .; v_call: TRBV10-3; cdr3_aa: CAIRAGGANYGYTF; cdr3_nt: TGTGCCATCAGGGCTGGGGGAGCCAACTATGGCTACACCTTC
j_call: TRBJ2-7; clone_size: many; d_call: TRBD2; v_call: TRBV20-1; cdr3_aa: CSARTSGRSSYEQYF; cdr3_nt: TGCAGTGCTAGGACTAGCGGGAGGAGCTCCTACGAGCAGTACTTC
j_call: TRBJ2-3; clone_size: once; d_call: .; v_call: TRBV19; cdr3_aa: CASSRPRGGTDTQYF; cdr3_nt: TGTGCCAGTAGCCGGCCTAGGGGTGGCACAGATACGCAGTATTTT
j_call: TRBJ2-7; clone_size: many; d_call: .; v_call: TRBV29-1; cdr3_aa: CSVEAPSRGLAVEQYF; cdr3_nt: TGCAGCGTTGAAGCCCCCTCCCGGGGACTCGCGGTCGAGCAGTACTTC
j_call: TRBJ2-4; clone_size: many; d_call: .; v_call: TRBV7-8; cdr3_aa: CASSLAFSGIQYF; cdr3_nt: TGTGCCAGCAGCTTGGCATTCTCGGGCATTCAGTACTTC
j_call: TRBJ2-1; clone_size: many; d_call: TRBD2; v_call: TRBV28; cdr3_aa: CASSLRQGELAGGYEQFF; cdr3_nt: TGTGCCAGCAGTTTAAGACAGGGGGAACTAGCGGGAGGTTATGAGCAGTTCTTC
j_call: TRBJ2-1; clone_size: many; d_call: .; v_call: TRBV7-2; cdr3_aa: CASSLAPPRPGHEQFF; cdr3_nt: TGTGCCAGCAGCTTAGCACCACCACGACCGGGGCATGAGCAGTTCTTC
j_call: TRBJ2-2; clone_size: many; d_call: .; v_call: TRBV19; cdr3_aa: CASSISYLRLSTGELFF; cdr3_nt: TGTGCCAGTAGTATAAGCTATCTTCGTTTGTCCACCGGGGAGCTGTTTTTT